This TCR beta chain comes out of a study of blood T cell repertoires in COVID-19. Repertoires were generated with immunoSEQ multiplex PCR, while TCRdb's copy carries only in-frame clones and drops some. The table includes about 160,000 clones, around 81% detected once. CDR1 and CDR2 from the germline V gene are WNHNN and SYGVQD (reference sequence). This CDR3 spans 14 amino acids. V was trimmed by 5 bases and J by 3 bases, leaving 14 bases between them. The chain employs TRBV10-1 and TRBJ2-7, with a possible D match to TRBD1 (5 bases). The sequencing input was peripheral blood. The clonotype comes from a man in his fifties or sixties with active or convalescent COVID-19. The CDR3 nucleotides read TGCGCCAGCAGTTCAGGGTCTAACCACTACGAGCAGTACTTC. Translating it yields CASSSGSNHYEQYF.